The clone carrying this TCR beta chain was counted between two and nine times. Its target is not known. The data derive from a study of naive and memory T cell subsets. Study results and limitations: TCR counts from RNA may reflect activation-linked expression changes. TCR abundance followed a power law differing between naive and memory subsets. In CD4 and CD8 cells, diversity dropped from naive through EMRA.

The beta constant-region primer was an equimolar mix of two oligonucleotides covering TRBC1 and TRBC2. Ligated cDNA was amplified by four rounds of PCR with nested alpha and beta constant-region primers and SP2. One entry per CDR3 protein results from TCRdb running MiXCR on the UMI-ligation and nested PCR reads. Found here are just over 80,000 distinct CDR3 sequences, 9% of them singletons; the top ten hold 1.2%. CDR1 is PRHDT, CDR2 FYEKMQ, per germline (reference sequence). With V trimmed by 0 bases and J by 4 bases, 1 base remained unmatched. The CDR3 runs 15 residues. The chain couples TRBV13 to TRBJ2-7; 12 nucleotides align to TRBD2. The sequence was obtained from a human donor in good health. Input material: naive CD8+ T cells from blood. The CDR3 reads CASSLGLAGGYEQYF. The CDR3 nucleotides read TGTGCCAGCAGCTTAGGACTAGCGGGAGGATACGAGCAGTACTTC.